This T cell receptor beta chain was sequenced for a study of metastatic and nonmetastatic thyroid tumors. Study-wide context: Patients with malignant and benign thyroid disease provided blood and tumor or nodule tissue, whose repertoires were compared. Findings and caveats of the study: Versus benign nodules, malignant thyroid tumors reportedly had significantly higher TCR beta diversity, in blood and tumor.

The ends were cut back, 1 base at V and 6 bases at J, with 7 bases in the middle. This CDR3 spans 12 amino acids. From germline, CDR1 is LGHDT and CDR2 YNNKEL (reference sequence). Authors' methods: Clinicopathological groups differed in CDR3, with these differences serving to build a distant-metastasis classifier for papillary thyroid cancer. TCRdb used MiXCR to call clones anew from the PCR reads. The authors' filters were not applied to this entry. The sample holds approximately 12,000 clones; approximately 22% are singletons and the top ten take roughly 3.9%. Among the patients, none had received any treatment before thyroid surgery. Comments on this clone: The antigen remains undetermined. This may be a read error: a much more frequent sequence differs by one nucleotide.

This receptor was obtained from a female donor with papillary thyroid cancer or a benign thyroid nodule (not recorded which). Some clones in this sample may be carry-over from other donors' samples. This rearrangement joins TRBV3-1 to TRBJ2-7; D is unclear. Sequenced: blood. CDR3 sequence: CASSQASIEQYF. CDR3 in DNA: TGTGCCAGCAGCCAAGCTAGTATCGAGCAGTACTTC.